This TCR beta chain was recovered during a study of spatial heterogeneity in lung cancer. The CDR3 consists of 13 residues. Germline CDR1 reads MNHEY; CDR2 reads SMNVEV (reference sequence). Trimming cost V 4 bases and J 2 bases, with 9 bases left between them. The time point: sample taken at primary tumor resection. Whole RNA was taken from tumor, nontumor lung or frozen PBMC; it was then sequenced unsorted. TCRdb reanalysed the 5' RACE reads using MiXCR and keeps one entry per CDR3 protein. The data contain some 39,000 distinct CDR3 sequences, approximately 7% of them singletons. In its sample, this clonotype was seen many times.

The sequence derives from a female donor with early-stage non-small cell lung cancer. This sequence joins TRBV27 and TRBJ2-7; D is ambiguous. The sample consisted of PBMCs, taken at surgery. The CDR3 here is CASSSLVPYEQYF. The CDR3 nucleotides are TGTGCCAGCAGTTCCCTGGTCCCCTACGAGCAGTACTTC.